These 5 T cell receptor beta chains came from one sample sequenced in a study of CD8+ T cells in alopecia areata. Treatment in this sample: oral pan-JAK inhibitor, 5-10 mg twice daily. Extraction of RNA preceded its reverse transcription into cDNA, which served as the sequencing template. The protocol was immunoSEQ multiplex PCR, while the TCRdb copy is restricted to in-frame clones and leaves out a portion. The sample contains about 200,000 clones, about three fifths of which appear only once. Sequenced material: CD4+ T cells sorted from blood, taken at week 4, from a patient treated with tofacitinib. The receptors come from a human donor with alopecia areata.

The genes are TRBV29-1 and TRBJ2-1; D is ambiguous. V dropped 5 bases and J dropped 3 bases, with 17 bases sitting between them. The CDR3 runs to 15 residues. Germline loops: CDR1 SQVTM, CDR2 ANQGSEA. For the CDR3, the DNA is TGCAGCGTTACCCTTTTTAGCCGGATCTACAATGAGCAGTTCTTC. This encodes CSVTLFSRIYNEQFF.

This clone was recorded once. The chain joins TRBV30 to TRBJ1-2; D remains ambiguous. Trimming removed 2 bases at V and 7 bases at J, with 8 bases between. CDR1 is GTSNPN and CDR2 is SVGIG in the germline V gene (reference sequence). CDR3 length: 11 amino acids. Here the CDR3 DNA reads TGTGCCTGGAGTTCTACGGGTGGCTACACCTTC. Translation gives CAWSSTGGYTF.

The chain couples TRBV29-1 to TRBJ1-6, with TRBD1 matching 10 bases. J was trimmed by 7 bases and V by 6 bases; bases with no gene match: 3. Germline CDR1 reads SQVTM; CDR2 reads ANQGSEA. The length of the CDR3 is 13 residues. This chain's CDR3 is CSVKTGGNSPLHF. For the CDR3, the DNA is TGCAGCGTGAAGACAGGGGGCAATTCACCCCTCCACTTT.

The chain couples TRBV7-2 to TRBJ1-1; D not certain. The germline V gene encodes CDR1 SGHTA and CDR2 FQGNSA. The CDR3 extends over 14 amino acids. V lost 3 bases to trimming and J lost 0 bases, with 8 bases between them. DNA for the CDR3: TGTGCCAGCAGCTTGGAACAGATGAACACTGAAGCTTTCTTT. Translating it yields CASSLEQMNTEAFF.

This rearrangement joins TRBV7-9 to TRBJ1-6, with TRBD1 matching over 9 bases. Trimming at V came to 4 bases and at J to 10 bases, leaving 5 bases not matched to a gene. Germline CDR1 SEHNR, CDR2 FQNEAQ (reference sequence). This CDR3 has 14 amino acids. CDR3 in amino acids: CASSSTGGRSPLHF. CDR3 nucleotides: TGTGCCAGCAGCTCGACAGGGGGTAGATCACCCCTCCACTTT.